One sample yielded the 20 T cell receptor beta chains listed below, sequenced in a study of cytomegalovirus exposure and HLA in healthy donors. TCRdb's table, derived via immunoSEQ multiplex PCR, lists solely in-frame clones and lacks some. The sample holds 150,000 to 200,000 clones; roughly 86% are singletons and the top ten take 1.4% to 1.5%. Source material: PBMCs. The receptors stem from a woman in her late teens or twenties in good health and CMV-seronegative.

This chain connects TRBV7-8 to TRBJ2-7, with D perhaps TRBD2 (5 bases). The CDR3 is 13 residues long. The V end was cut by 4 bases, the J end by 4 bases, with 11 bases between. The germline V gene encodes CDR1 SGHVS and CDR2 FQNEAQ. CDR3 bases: TGTGCCAGCAGCTCCTCGACGGGGTACGAGCAGTACTTC. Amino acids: CASSSSTGYEQYF. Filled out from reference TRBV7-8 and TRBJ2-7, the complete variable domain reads GAGVSQSPRYKVAKRGQDVALRCDPISGHVSLFWYQQALGQGPEFLTYFQNEAQLDKSGLPSDRFFAERPEGSVSTLKIQRTQQEDSAVYLCASSSSTGYEQYFGPGTRLTVT.

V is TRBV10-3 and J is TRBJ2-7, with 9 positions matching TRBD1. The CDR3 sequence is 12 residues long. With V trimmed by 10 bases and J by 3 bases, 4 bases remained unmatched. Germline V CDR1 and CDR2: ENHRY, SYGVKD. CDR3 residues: CASRTGDYEQYF. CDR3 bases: TGTGCCAGTCGGACAGGGGACTACGAGCAGTACTTC.

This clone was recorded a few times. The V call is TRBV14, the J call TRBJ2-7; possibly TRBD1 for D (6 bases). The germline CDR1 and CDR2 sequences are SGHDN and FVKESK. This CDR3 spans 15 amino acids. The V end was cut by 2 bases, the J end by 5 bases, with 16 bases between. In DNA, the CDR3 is TGTGCCAGCAGCCAAACCCCAGGGGCCTGGGACGAGCAGTACTTC. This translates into CASSQTPGAWDEQYF.

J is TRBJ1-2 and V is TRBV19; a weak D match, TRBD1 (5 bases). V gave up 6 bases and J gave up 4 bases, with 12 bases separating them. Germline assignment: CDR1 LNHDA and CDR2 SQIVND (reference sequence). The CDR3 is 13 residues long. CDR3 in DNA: TGTGCCAGTAGGGAGCAGGGAGGCTATGGCTACACCTTC. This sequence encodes CASREQGGYGYTF.

The CDR3 spells CATSGSYEQYF. The DNA for the CDR3 is TGTGCCACCTCAGGGTCCTACGAGCAGTACTTC. The J gene is TRBJ2-7, the V gene TRBV15; tentative D call: TRBD1 (5 bases). This CDR3 has 11 amino acids. Germline lookup yields CDR1 LNHNV and CDR2 YYDKDF (reference sequence). With 8 bases removed from V and 1 base from J, the gap between germline ends came to 6 bases.

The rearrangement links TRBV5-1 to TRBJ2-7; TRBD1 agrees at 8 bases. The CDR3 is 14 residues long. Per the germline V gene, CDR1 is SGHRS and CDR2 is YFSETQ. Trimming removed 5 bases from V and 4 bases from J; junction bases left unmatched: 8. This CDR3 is CASRWAGGAYEQYF. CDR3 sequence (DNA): TGCGCCAGCAGATGGGCAGGGGGCGCATACGAGCAGTACTTC.

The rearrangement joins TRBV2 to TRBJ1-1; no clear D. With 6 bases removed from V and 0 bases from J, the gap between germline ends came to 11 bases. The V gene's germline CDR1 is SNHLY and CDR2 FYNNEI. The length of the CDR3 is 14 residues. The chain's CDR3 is CASSAGSVNTEAFF. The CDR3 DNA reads TGTGCCAGCAGCGCCGGGTCTGTGAACACTGAAGCTTTCTTT. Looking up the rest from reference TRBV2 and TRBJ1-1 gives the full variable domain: EPEVTQTPSHQVTQMGQEVILRCVPISNHLYFYWYRQILGQKVEFLVSFYNNEISEKSEIFDDQFSVERPDGSNFTLKIRSTKLEDSAMYFCASSAGSVNTEAFFGQGTRLTVV.

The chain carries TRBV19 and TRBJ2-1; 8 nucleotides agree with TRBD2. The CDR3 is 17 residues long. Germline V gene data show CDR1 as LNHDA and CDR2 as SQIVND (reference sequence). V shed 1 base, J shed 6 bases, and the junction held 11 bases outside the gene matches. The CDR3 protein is CASSIVFSGSYSNEQFF. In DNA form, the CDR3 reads TGTGCCAGTAGTATAGTCTTCAGCGGGAGTTACAGCAATGAGCAGTTCTTC.

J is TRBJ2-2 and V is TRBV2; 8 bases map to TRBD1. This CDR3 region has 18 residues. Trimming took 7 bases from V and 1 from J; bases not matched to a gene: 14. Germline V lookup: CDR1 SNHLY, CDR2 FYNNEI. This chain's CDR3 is CASIDDVRGHRNTGELFF. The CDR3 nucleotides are TGTGCCAGCATTGACGACGTCAGGGGGCACAGGAACACCGGGGAGCTGTTTTTT.

CDR3: CASSLEVAGAQETQYF. The DNA for the CDR3 is TGTGCCAGCAGCTTGGAGGTAGCGGGGGCCCAAGAGACCCAGTACTTC. The rearrangement links TRBV5-8 to TRBJ2-5, with 9 bases matching TRBD2. Germline V gene data show CDR1 as SGHTS and CDR2 as YDEGEE. V gave up 0 bases and J gave up 1 base; unmatched junction bases: 4. This CDR3 is built from 16 residues. Variable domain in full (rest from reference TRBV5-8 and TRBJ2-5): EAGVTQSPTHLIKTRGQQATLRCSPISGHTSVYWYQQALGLGLQFLLWYDEGEERNRGNFPPRFSGRQFPNYSSELNVNALELEDSALYLCASSLEVAGAQETQYFGPGTRLLVL.

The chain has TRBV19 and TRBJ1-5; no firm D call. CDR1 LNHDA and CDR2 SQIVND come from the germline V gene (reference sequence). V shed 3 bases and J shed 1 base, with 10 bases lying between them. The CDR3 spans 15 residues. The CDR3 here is CASSILTGSNQPQHF. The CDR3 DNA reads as TGTGCCAGTAGTATTTTGACGGGAAGCAATCAGCCCCAGCATTTT.

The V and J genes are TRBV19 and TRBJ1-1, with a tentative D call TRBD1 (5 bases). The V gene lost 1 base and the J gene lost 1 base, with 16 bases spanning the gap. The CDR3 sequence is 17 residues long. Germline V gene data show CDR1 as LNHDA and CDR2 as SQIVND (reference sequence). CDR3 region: CASSIVGWGVGNTEAFF. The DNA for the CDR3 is TGTGCCAGTAGTATAGTAGGTTGGGGGGTTGGGAACACTGAAGCTTTCTTT.

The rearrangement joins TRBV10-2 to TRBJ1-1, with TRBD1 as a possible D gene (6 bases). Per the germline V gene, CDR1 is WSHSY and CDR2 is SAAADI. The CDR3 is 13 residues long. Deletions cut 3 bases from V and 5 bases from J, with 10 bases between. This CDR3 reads CASSDGQGTEAFF. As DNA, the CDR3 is TGCGCCAGCAGTGATGGGCAGGGGACTGAAGCTTTCTTT.

The CDR3 bases are TGTGCCAGCAGCTTAGGGACAGGCCTAGCTGGGGCCAACGTCCTGACTTTC. The encoded protein is CASSLGTGLAGANVLTF. This chain uses TRBV5-4 with TRBJ2-6; TRBD1 matches 8 bases. V lost 2 bases, J lost 2 bases, and 6 bases stayed unmatched. The CDR3 is 17 amino acids. Looked up from germline, CDR1 is SGHNT and CDR2 is YYREEE (reference sequence).

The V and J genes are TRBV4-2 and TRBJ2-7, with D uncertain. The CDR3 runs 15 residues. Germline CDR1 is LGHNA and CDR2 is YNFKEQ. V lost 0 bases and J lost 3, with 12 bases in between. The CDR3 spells CASSQDLLASYEQYF. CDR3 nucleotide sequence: TGTGCCAGCAGCCAAGATCTTTTGGCTAGCTACGAGCAGTACTTC.

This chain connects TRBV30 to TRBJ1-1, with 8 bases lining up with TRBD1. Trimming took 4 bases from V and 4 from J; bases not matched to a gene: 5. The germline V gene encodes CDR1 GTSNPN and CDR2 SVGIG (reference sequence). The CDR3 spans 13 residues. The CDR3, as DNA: TGTGCCTGGAATCAGGGGGCAGGCACTGAAGCTTTCTTT. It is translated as CAWNQGAGTEAFF.

The CDR3 DNA sequence: TGCAGCGTTGATCACGGGGGCACTGAAGCTTTCTTT. Protein sequence: CSVDHGGTEAFF. The chain joins TRBV29-1 to TRBJ1-1; maybe TRBD1 (5 bases). V gave up 3 bases and J gave up 4 bases, with 9 bases separating them. From germline, CDR1 is SQVTM and CDR2 ANQGSEA. This CDR3 is 12 amino acids long.

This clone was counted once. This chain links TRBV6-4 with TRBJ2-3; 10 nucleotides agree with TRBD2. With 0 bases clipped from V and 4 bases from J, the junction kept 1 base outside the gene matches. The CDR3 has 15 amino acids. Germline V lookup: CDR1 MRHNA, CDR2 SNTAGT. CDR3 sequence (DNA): TGTGCCAGCAGTGACTCAGCGGGGGGGCCAGATACGCAGTATTTT. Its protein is CASSDSAGGPDTQYF.

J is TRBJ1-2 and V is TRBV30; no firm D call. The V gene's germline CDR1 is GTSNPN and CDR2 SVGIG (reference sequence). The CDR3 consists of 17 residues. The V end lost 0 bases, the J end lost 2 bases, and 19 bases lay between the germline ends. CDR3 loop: CAWSVAGVAWANYGYTF. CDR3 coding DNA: TGTGCCTGGAGTGTCGCGGGCGTAGCTTGGGCAAACTATGGCTACACCTTC.

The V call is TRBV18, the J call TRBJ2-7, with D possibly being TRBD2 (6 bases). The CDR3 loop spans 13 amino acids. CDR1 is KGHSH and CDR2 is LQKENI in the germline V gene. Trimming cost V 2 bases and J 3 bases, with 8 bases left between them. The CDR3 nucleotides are TGTGCCAGCTCACCATGGGGGGTCTACGAGCAGTACTTC. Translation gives CASSPWGVYEQYF.